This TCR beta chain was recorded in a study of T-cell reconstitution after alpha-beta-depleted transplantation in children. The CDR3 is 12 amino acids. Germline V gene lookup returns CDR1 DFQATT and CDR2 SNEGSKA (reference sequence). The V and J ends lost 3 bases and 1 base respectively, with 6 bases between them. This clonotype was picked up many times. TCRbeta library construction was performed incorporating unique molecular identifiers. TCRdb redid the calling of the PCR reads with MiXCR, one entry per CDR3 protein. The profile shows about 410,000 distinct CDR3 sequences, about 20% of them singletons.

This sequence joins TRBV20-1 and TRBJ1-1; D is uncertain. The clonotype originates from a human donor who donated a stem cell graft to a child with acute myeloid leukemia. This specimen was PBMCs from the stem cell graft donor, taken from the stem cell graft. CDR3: CSASRENTEAFF. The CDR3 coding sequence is TGCAGTGCTAGCCGGGAGAACACTGAAGCTTTCTTT.